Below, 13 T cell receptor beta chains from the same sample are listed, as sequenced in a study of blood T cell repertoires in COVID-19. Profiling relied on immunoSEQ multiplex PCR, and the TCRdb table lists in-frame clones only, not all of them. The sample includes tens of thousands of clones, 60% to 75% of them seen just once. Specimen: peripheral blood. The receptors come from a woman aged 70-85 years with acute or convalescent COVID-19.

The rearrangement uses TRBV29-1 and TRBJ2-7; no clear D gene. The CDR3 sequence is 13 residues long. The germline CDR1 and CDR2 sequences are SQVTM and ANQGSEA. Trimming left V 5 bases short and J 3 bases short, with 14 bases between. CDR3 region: CSVSGRPGYEQYF. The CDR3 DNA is TGCAGCGTTTCAGGCAGGCCTGGCTACGAGCAGTACTTC.

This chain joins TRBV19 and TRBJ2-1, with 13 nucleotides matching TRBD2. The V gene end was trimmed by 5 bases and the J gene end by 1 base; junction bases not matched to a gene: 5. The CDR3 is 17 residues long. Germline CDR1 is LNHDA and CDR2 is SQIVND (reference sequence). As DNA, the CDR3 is TGTGCCAGTAGTGATCCGGGACTAGCGGGATCCTACAATGAGCAGTTCTTC. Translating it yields CASSDPGLAGSYNEQFF.

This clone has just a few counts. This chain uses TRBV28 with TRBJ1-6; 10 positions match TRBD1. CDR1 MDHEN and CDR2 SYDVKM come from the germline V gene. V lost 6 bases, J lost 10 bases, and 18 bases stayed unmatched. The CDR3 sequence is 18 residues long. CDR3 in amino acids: CASSVPGQGLGESSPLHF. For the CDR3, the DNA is TGTGCCAGCAGCGTACCGGGACAGGGGTTAGGCGAAAGCTCACCCCTCCACTTT.

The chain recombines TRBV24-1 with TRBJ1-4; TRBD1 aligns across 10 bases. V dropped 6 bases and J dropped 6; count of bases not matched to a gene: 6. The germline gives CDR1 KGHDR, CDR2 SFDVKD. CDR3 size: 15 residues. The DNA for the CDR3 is TGTGCCACCAGTACCTCCGGGACAGGGGATGAAAAACTGTTTTTT. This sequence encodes CATSTSGTGDEKLFF.

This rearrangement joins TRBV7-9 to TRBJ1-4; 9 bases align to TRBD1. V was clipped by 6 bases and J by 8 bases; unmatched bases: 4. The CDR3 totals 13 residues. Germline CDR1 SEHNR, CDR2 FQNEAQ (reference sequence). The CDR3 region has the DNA TGTGCCAGCAGACGTGGACAGGGGGAAAAACTGTTTTTT. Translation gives CASRRGQGEKLFF. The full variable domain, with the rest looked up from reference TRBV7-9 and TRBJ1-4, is DTGVSQNPRHKITKRGQNVTFRCDPISEHNRLYWYRQTLGQGPEFLTYFQNEAQLEKSRLLSDRFSAERPKGSFSTLEIQRTEQGDSAMYLCASRRGQGEKLFFGSGTQLSVL.

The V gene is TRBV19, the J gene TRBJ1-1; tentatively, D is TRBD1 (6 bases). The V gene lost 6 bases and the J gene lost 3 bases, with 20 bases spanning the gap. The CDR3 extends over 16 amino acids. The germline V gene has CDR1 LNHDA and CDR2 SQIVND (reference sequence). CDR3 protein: CASRLSYRQGYTEAFF. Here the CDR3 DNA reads TGTGCCAGTAGATTATCCTACCGGCAGGGGTACACTGAAGCTTTCTTT.

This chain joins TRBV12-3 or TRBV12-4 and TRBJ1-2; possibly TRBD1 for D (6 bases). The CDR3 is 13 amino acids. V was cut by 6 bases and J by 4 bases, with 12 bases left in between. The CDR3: CASSVDRIYGYTF. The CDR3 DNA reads TGTGCCAGCAGCGTTGACAGGATCTATGGCTACACCTTC.

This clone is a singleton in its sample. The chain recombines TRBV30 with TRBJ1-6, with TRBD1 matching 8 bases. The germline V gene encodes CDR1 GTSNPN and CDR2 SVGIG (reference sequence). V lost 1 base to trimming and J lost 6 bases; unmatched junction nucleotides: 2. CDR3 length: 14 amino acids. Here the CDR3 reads CAWSGQGSNSPLHF. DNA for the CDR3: TGTGCCTGGAGTGGACAGGGGAGTAATTCACCCCTCCACTTT.

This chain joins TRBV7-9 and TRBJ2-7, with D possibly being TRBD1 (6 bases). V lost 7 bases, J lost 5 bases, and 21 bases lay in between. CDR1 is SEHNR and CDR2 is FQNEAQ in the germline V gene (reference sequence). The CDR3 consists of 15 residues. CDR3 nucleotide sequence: TGTGCCAGCACCTGGGGCACGGGCAGGGGCGACGAGCAGTACTTC. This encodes CASTWGTGRGDEQYF.

CDR3: CSASGTGGGDSYEQYF. CDR3 in DNA: TGCAGTGCTAGTGGGACGGGGGGCGGGGATTCCTACGAGCAGTACTTC. V gene TRBV20-1 combines with J gene TRBJ2-7, with D possibly being TRBD2 (7 bases). The V and J ends lost 3 bases and 1 base respectively, with 19 bases between them. Germline V gene sequence: CDR1 DFQATT, CDR2 SNEGSKA (reference sequence). The CDR3 loop spans 16 amino acids.

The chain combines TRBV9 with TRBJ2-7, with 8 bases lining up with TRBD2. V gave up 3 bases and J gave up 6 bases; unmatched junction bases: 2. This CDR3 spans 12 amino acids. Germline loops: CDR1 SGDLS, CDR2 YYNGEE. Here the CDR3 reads CASSATSGEQYF. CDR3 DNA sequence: TGTGCCAGCAGCGCTACTAGCGGCGAGCAGTACTTC.

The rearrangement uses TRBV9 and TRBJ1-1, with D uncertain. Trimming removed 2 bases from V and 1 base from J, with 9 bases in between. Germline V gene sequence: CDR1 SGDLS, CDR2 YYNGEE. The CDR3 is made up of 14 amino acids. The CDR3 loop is CASSVLGENTEAFF. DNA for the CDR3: TGTGCCAGCAGCGTCCTCGGGGAGAACACTGAAGCTTTCTTT.

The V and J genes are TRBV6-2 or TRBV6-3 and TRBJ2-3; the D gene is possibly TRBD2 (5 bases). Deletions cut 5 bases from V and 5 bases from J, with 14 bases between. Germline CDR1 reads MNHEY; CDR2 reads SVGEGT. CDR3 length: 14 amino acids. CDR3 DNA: TGTGCCAGCAGTCAAGGACTTCCCGGAGATACGCAGTATTTT. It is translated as CASSQGLPGDTQYF.